Listed here are 25 T cell receptor beta chains from one sample, sequenced in a study of T-cell reconstitution after alpha-beta-depleted transplantation in children. Researchers prepared the TCRbeta library using unique molecular identifiers, the study reports. MiXCR was run by TCRdb on the PCR reads, yielding one entry per CDR3 protein. Among some 310,000 distinct CDR3 sequences, 23% were seen once, and the ten largest hold approximately 11%. Sequencing was performed on PBMCs, mostly from graft donor cells, taken 180 days after TCRalphabeta/CD19-depleted stem cell transplant. The receptors were gathered from a male patient between 10 and 17 years old who had a stem cell transplant for acute lymphoblastic leukemia, so the T cells may come from the graft donor.

The rearrangement joins TRBV4-1 to TRBJ1-4, with D perhaps matching TRBD1 (6 bases). The CDR3 has 15 residues. The V and J ends lost 5 bases and 0 bases respectively, with 10 bases between them. CDR1 and CDR2 (germline): MGHRA, YSYEKL. CDR3 region: CASSYRQATNEKLFF. The CDR3 coding sequence is TGCGCCAGCAGCTACCGACAGGCAACTAATGAAAAACTGTTTTTT.

In this sample, this clonotype turned up a few times. This rearrangement joins TRBV3-1 to TRBJ2-1; D is undetermined. V was shortened by 4 bases and J by 7 bases, with 11 bases between the two germline ends. Germline V gene lookup returns CDR1 LGHDT and CDR2 YNNKEL (reference sequence). This CDR3 has 13 amino acids. The CDR3 sequence: CASSLAIPNEQFF. CDR3 bases: TGTGCCAGCAGCCTCGCTATCCCGAATGAGCAGTTCTTC.

V is TRBV12-3 or TRBV12-4 and J is TRBJ2-1; 9 bases match TRBD2. The V segment lost 6 bases and the J segment 4 bases; nucleotides outside the gene matches: 1. The CDR3 runs 13 residues. CDR3 protein: CASRTSGYNEQFF. DNA of the CDR3: TGTGCCAGCAGAACTAGCGGGTACAATGAGCAGTTCTTC.

This clonotype was seen more than once but under ten times. This rearrangement joins TRBV7-2 to TRBJ2-7; TRBD1 matches at 8 bases. CDR3 size: 14 residues. Looked up from germline, CDR1 is SGHTA and CDR2 is FQGNSA. Trimming cost V 5 bases and J 0 bases; bases outside gene matches: 3. The CDR3 loop reads CASSVGQASYEQYF. DNA for the CDR3: TGTGCCAGCAGCGTGGGACAGGCCTCCTACGAGCAGTACTTC.

This clonotype has a handful of counts. The chain carries TRBV7-2 and TRBJ1-1, with D possibly TRBD1 on 5 matching bases. CDR1 is SGHTA and CDR2 is FQGNSA in the germline V gene. The CDR3 spans 12 residues. V lost 5 bases, J lost 6 bases, and 10 bases lay in between. The CDR3 reads CASSLRVAEAFF. CDR3 DNA: TGTGCCAGCAGCCTCAGGGTTGCTGAAGCTTTCTTT.

The chain has TRBV20-1 and TRBJ2-1; the D is unclear. Germline CDR1 is DFQATT and CDR2 is SNEGSKA (reference sequence). Between the trimmed V and J ends, which lost 0 bases and 2 bases, there was a span of 8 bases. This CDR3 region has 14 residues. The CDR3 DNA is TGCAGTGCTAGAGAGCGGACCACCTACAATGAGCAGTTCTTC. Translation: CSARERTTYNEQFF.

This clonotype was counted a few times. V gene TRBV7-9 combines with J gene TRBJ2-1; D is unresolved. CDR3 length: 13 amino acids. The germline CDR1 and CDR2 sequences are SEHNR and FQNEAQ (reference sequence). Trimming removed 6 bases at V and 7 bases at J, with 13 bases between. The DNA of the CDR3 is TGTGCCAGCAGGTCCGGGCCCATAAATGAGCAGTTCTTC. Its protein is CASRSGPINEQFF.

The chain carries TRBV18 and TRBJ2-3; D is uncertain. The V end lost 6 bases, the J end lost 1 base, and 8 bases lay between the germline ends. This CDR3 contains 13 residues. CDR1 is KGHSH, CDR2 LQKENI, per germline. The CDR3 nucleotides read TGTGCCAGCTCGAAGTGGGGCACAGATACGCAGTATTTT. Protein product: CASSKWGTDTQYF.

V usage is TRBV20-1 and J usage is TRBJ2-7; 10 bases map to TRBD2. The CDR3 covers 15 residues. The V gene's germline CDR1 is DFQATT and CDR2 SNEGSKA (reference sequence). Losses at the gene ends were 3 bases for V and 1 base for J; bases not matched to a gene: 6. The CDR3 DNA sequence: TGCAGTGCTAGGCCTGGGACTAGCGTGTCCTACGAGCAGTACTTC. Protein: CSARPGTSVSYEQYF.

The chain combines TRBV2 with TRBJ2-7; D not certain. The CDR3 contains 13 residues. Trimming removed 5 bases at V and 3 bases at J, with 11 bases between. The germline V gene encodes CDR1 SNHLY and CDR2 FYNNEI. CDR3 region: CASSPNGIYEQYF. DNA for the CDR3: TGTGCCAGCAGTCCCAATGGGATCTACGAGCAGTACTTC.

The table lists this clonotype with a few counts. The genes are TRBV24-1 and TRBJ1-1; D not certain. The CDR3 is 13 amino acids. CDR1 is KGHDR and CDR2 is SFDVKD in the germline V gene. V was clipped by 7 bases and J by 1 base, with 9 bases between them. For the CDR3, the DNA is TGTGCCACCAGCCTAACAGCGAACACTGAAGCTTTCTTT. Translation gives CATSLTANTEAFF.

This clonotype was seen a handful of times. The chain uses TRBV7-9 and TRBJ2-7, with D tentatively TRBD1 (6 bases). With 5 bases removed from V and 10 bases from J, the gap between germline ends came to 18 bases. The V gene's germline CDR1 is SEHNR and CDR2 FQNEAQ (reference sequence). The CDR3 length is 13 residues. The DNA of the CDR3 is TGTGCCAGCAGCCCCCTGGGGGCCAGGGACCAGTACTTC. Translation gives CASSPLGARDQYF.

This clonotype was counted a few times. The chain employs TRBV7-9 and TRBJ2-7; 7 nucleotides line up with TRBD1. The junction had 16 bases not matched to a gene; V was cut back by 11 bases and J by 6 bases. The CDR3 spans 14 residues. Germline V gives CDR1 SEHNR, CDR2 FQNEAQ (reference sequence). This CDR3 reads CASRRAGGNGEQYF. In DNA, the CDR3 is TGTGCCTCACGTCGGGCAGGGGGAAATGGCGAGCAGTACTTC.

This clonotype was counted only a few times. This chain uses TRBV2 with TRBJ2-3; 9 bases align to TRBD2. With V trimmed by 5 bases and J by 2 bases, 8 bases remained unmatched. Germline V lookup: CDR1 SNHLY, CDR2 FYNNEI. This CDR3 contains 16 residues. CDR3 coding DNA: TGTGCCAGCAGTCCCAGACTAGCGGAATTCACAGATACGCAGTATTTT. Encoded protein: CASSPRLAEFTDTQYF. Based on the CDR3 plus reference TRBV2 and TRBJ2-3, the full variable domain is EPEVTQTPSHQVTQMGQEVILRCVPISNHLYFYWYRQILGQKVEFLVSFYNNEISEKSEIFDDQFSVERPDGSNFTLKIRSTKLEDSAMYFCASSPRLAEFTDTQYFGPGTRLTVL.

This chain uses TRBV5-5 with TRBJ1-5; 8 nucleotides agree with TRBD1. The germline V gene encodes CDR1 SGHKS and CDR2 YYEKEE (reference sequence). The ends lost 0 bases at V and 3 bases at J; junction bases unmatched: 5. CDR3 length: 16 residues. CDR3 sequence: CASSLGGTGDNQPQHF. Written as DNA, the CDR3 is TGTGCCAGCAGCTTGGGGGGGACAGGAGACAATCAGCCCCAGCATTTT.

The J gene is TRBJ1-2, the V gene TRBV20-1, with D maybe TRBD1 (6 bases). The CDR3 runs to 12 residues. V lost 6 bases, J lost 4 bases, and 12 bases lay in between. Germline assignment: CDR1 DFQATT and CDR2 SNEGSKA (reference sequence). This CDR3 is CSATRQVYGYTF. The CDR3 region has the DNA TGCAGTGCAACCCGACAGGTCTATGGCTACACCTTC.

This chain joins TRBV4-2 and TRBJ2-7; 7 positions agree with TRBD2. This CDR3 has 14 amino acids. Trimming removed 6 bases from V and 0 bases from J; junction bases left unmatched: 5. Germline-derived CDR1 and CDR2 are LGHNA and YNFKEQ. The CDR3: CASSLRESSYEQYF. The CDR3 coding sequence is TGTGCCAGCAGTTTGCGGGAGAGCTCCTACGAGCAGTACTTC.

The count of this clonotype is one. This sequence joins TRBV20-1 and TRBJ1-6; TRBD1 might be the D (6 bases). Germline V gene sequence: CDR1 DFQATT, CDR2 SNEGSKA (reference sequence). V was shortened by 3 bases and J by 6 bases, with 9 bases between the two germline ends. There are 13 residues in the CDR3. CDR3 coding DNA: TGCAGTGCTAGTCAAGGGGGTAATTCACCCCTCCACTTT. It is translated as CSASQGGNSPLHF.

The chain carries TRBV2 and TRBJ1-2, with unresolved D. Trimming cost V 3 bases and J 3 bases, with 11 bases left between them. Germline assignment: CDR1 SNHLY and CDR2 FYNNEI. This CDR3 is 14 amino acids long. CDR3 sequence reads: CASSDWGDDYGYTF. CDR3 sequence (DNA): TGTGCCAGCAGTGATTGGGGAGATGACTATGGCTACACCTTC.

The chain recombines TRBV5-1 with TRBJ1-1; D not resolved. Deletions cut 0 bases from V and 2 bases from J, with 11 bases between. Germline assignment: CDR1 SGHRS and CDR2 YFSETQ. CDR3 length: 15 amino acids. Here the CDR3 reads CASSLAKAANTEAFF. The DNA of the CDR3 is TGCGCCAGCAGCTTGGCCAAGGCCGCTAACACTGAAGCTTTCTTT.

The rearrangement uses TRBV7-2 and TRBJ2-3; a weak D match, TRBD2 (5 bases). Germline lookup yields CDR1 SGHTA and CDR2 FQGNSA. The ends were cut back, 1 base at V and 1 base at J, with 9 bases in the middle. The CDR3 has 15 residues. CDR3 bases: TGTGCCAGCAGCTTAGGAGGGTACGGCACAGATACGCAGTATTTT. This encodes CASSLGGYGTDTQYF.

This sequence joins TRBV10-3 and TRBJ1-1; no firm D call. This CDR3 is built from 14 residues. Germline CDR1 ENHRY, CDR2 SYGVKD. Trimming removed 10 bases at V and 3 bases at J, with 18 bases between. The CDR3 spells CATRIPLADTEAFF. The CDR3 DNA follows: TGTGCCACCCGGATCCCTCTGGCGGACACTGAAGCTTTCTTT.

This clonotype showed up just a few times. This chain joins TRBV9 and TRBJ2-2, with a possible D match to TRBD1 (5 bases). Per the germline V gene, CDR1 is SGDLS and CDR2 is YYNGEE. Between the trimmed V and J ends, which lost 4 bases and 6 bases, there was a span of 10 bases. The CDR3 contains 13 residues. CDR3 loop: CASSHRFPGELFF. The CDR3, as DNA: TGTGCCAGCAGCCACAGGTTTCCCGGGGAGCTGTTTTTT. Using reference TRBV9 and TRBJ2-2 for the parts outside the CDR3, the full variable domain is DSGVTQTPKHLITATGQRVTLRCSPRSGDLSVYWYQQSLDQGLQFLIQYYNGEERAKGNILERFSAQQFPDLHSELNLSSLELGDSALYFCASSHRFPGELFFGEGSRLTVL.

CDR3 residues: CSVAGDRGPYQPQHF. Written as DNA, the CDR3 is TGCAGCGTTGCGGGTGACAGGGGGCCCTATCAGCCCCAGCATTTT. This chain joins TRBV29-1 and TRBJ1-5; 10 positions match TRBD1. CDR1 is SQVTM, CDR2 ANQGSEA, per germline. Losses at the gene ends were 4 bases for V and 5 bases for J; bases not matched to a gene: 8. This CDR3 is built from 15 residues.

This clonotype showed up just a few times. The rearrangement uses TRBV7-3 and TRBJ2-5; TRBD1 matches at 10 bases. The J segment lost 5 bases and the V segment lost 2 bases, leaving 5 bases of the junction unmatched. Germline CDR1 SGHTA, CDR2 FQGTGA. The CDR3 covers 15 residues. CDR3: CASSLLGQGRETQYF. CDR3 DNA: TGTGCCAGCAGCTTATTGGGACAGGGGAGGGAGACCCAGTACTTC. The entire variable domain, with the rest obtained from reference TRBV7-3 and TRBJ2-5, is as follows: GAGVSQTPSNKVTEKGKYVELRCDPISGHTALYWYRQSLGQGPEFLIYFQGTGAADDSGLPNDRFFAVRPEGSVSTLKIQRTERGDSAVYLCASSLLGQGRETQYFGPGTRLLVL.